The 19 T cell receptor beta chains in this list originate from one sample, sequenced in a study of chemoradiotherapy in HPV16-positive cancers. TCRdb keeps only in-frame clones here, not all; method: immunoSEQ multiplex PCR. The sample lists approximately 32,000 clones; around three quarters were seen once. The sequences come from blood, collected from a patient who underwent chemoradiotherapy. These receptors all come from a human donor with HPV-associated anogenital cancer.

This clone has only one observation. This chain links TRBV2 with TRBJ1-5; D remains unclear. The germline V gene encodes CDR1 SNHLY and CDR2 FYNNEI. This CDR3 comprises 15 residues. V was shortened by 2 bases and J by 0 bases, with 8 bases between the two germline ends. The CDR3 here is CASSESGYSNQPQHF. The CDR3 region has the DNA TGTGCCAGCAGTGAATCGGGATATAGCAATCAGCCCCAGCATTTT. The whole variable domain, filled in from reference TRBV2 and TRBJ1-5, reads EPEVTQTPSHQVTQMGQEVILRCVPISNHLYFYWYRQILGQKVEFLVSFYNNEISEKSEIFDDQFSVERPDGSNFTLKIRSTKLEDSAMYFCASSESGYSNQPQHFGDGTRLSIL.

The V and J genes are TRBV19 and TRBJ1-2; 8 bases line up with TRBD1. The CDR3 length is 15 residues. Germline values: CDR1 LNHDA, CDR2 SQIVND (reference sequence). With V trimmed by 6 bases and J by 3 bases, 9 bases remained unmatched. This CDR3 reads CASRRQQGGDYGYTF. The CDR3 DNA sequence: TGTGCCAGTAGAAGGCAACAGGGGGGTGACTATGGCTACACCTTC.

The chain employs TRBV5-1 and TRBJ2-2, with D possibly TRBD1 on 6 matching bases. The CDR3 is made up of 15 amino acids. Trimming pared 0 bases from V and 5 bases from J, leaving 11 bases between. Per germline, CDR1 SGHRS and CDR2 YFSETQ. In DNA, the CDR3 is TGCGCCAGCAGCTTGGACAGGGTAGGGACCGGGGAGCTGTTTTTT. It codes for CASSLDRVGTGELFF.

This clone rates as medium-sized. The chain is built from TRBV7-6 and TRBJ2-5; a possible D gene is TRBD1 (6 bases). The length of the CDR3 is 15 residues. V gave up 1 base and J gave up 5 bases, with 14 bases separating them. Germline V gives CDR1 SGHVS, CDR2 FNYEAQ. CDR3 coding DNA: TGTGCCAGCAGCTTAGAGGTGGGGGCGCGGGAGACCCAGTACTTC. Residues: CASSLEVGARETQYF.

The gene calls are TRBV18 and TRBJ1-2; D perhaps matches TRBD1 (5 bases). This CDR3 spans 13 amino acids. V was pared by 6 bases and J by 8 bases, with 16 bases between. From germline, CDR1 is KGHSH and CDR2 LQKENI. This chain's CDR3 is CASSHSAGDGYTF. The CDR3 DNA follows: TGTGCCAGCTCCCACTCGGCGGGGGACGGCTACACCTTC.

This rearrangement joins TRBV6-5 to TRBJ2-1; 9 bases fit TRBD1. The CDR3 consists of 14 residues. V was pared by 6 bases and J by 2 bases, with 2 bases of the junction left unmatched. CDR1 and CDR2 from the germline V gene are MNHEY and SVGAGI. CDR3: CASRDRGPYNEQFF. Here the CDR3 DNA reads TGTGCCAGCAGGGACAGGGGACCCTACAATGAGCAGTTCTTC.

The chain uses TRBV27 and TRBJ2-7; D may correspond to TRBD1 or TRBD2 (5 bases each). The CDR3 contains 14 residues. Trimming removed 6 bases from V and 4 bases from J, with 16 bases in between. The germline CDR1 and CDR2 sequences are MNHEY and SMNVEV (reference sequence). Here the CDR3 reads CASRPGPQIYEQYF. Here the CDR3 DNA reads TGTGCCAGCAGACCGGGACCGCAGATATACGAGCAGTACTTC.

V gene TRBV5-4 combines with J gene TRBJ2-7; D may match TRBD1 or TRBD2 (6 bases each). The CDR3 runs 14 residues. Per the germline V gene, CDR1 is SGHNT and CDR2 is YYREEE (reference sequence). The V end lost 4 bases, the J end lost 7 bases, and 18 bases lay between the germline ends. The CDR3 DNA reads TGTGCCAGCAGCCTGCGGGACACGTTGGGGGAGCAGTACTTC. Its protein is CASSLRDTLGEQYF. Together with reference TRBV5-4 and TRBJ2-7, the CDR3 gives the full variable domain: ETGVTQSPTHLIKTRGQQVTLRCSSQSGHNTVSWYQQALGQGPQFIFQYYREEENGRGNFPPRFSGLQFPNYSSELNVNALELDDSALYLCASSLRDTLGEQYFGPGTRLTVT.

V and J are TRBV6-5 and TRBJ1-1; D call uncertain. The CDR3 has 16 amino acids. Germline V CDR1 and CDR2: MNHEY, SVGAGI. V lost 0 bases and J 6 bases, leaving 17 bases between the germline ends. The CDR3 here is CASSYSSTGRFAEAFF. For the CDR3, the DNA is TGTGCCAGCAGTTACTCGAGCACGGGTCGATTCGCTGAAGCTTTCTTT.

This chain joins TRBV11-2 and TRBJ2-5; maybe TRBD2 (6 bases). In germline, CDR1 is SGHAT, CDR2 FQNNGV. Trimming stripped 6 bases from V and 0 bases from J, with 14 bases between. The length of the CDR3 is 15 residues. The CDR3, as DNA: TGTGCCAGCAGTCAGGAGGCGGGGAACCAAGAGACCCAGTACTTC. It codes for CASSQEAGNQETQYF.

The rearrangement joins TRBV29-1 to TRBJ2-7, with D possibly TRBD2 on 5 matching bases. The CDR3 has 14 amino acids. The V end was cut by 0 bases, the J end by 4 bases, with 13 bases between. From germline, CDR1 is SQVTM and CDR2 ANQGSEA. DNA for the CDR3: TGCAGCGTTGAAGATCAGGAAAGAGGGTACGAGCAGTACTTC. Amino acid sequence: CSVEDQERGYEQYF.

This chain connects TRBV30 to TRBJ1-2; D might be TRBD1 (5 bases). CDR3 length: 14 amino acids. V was pared by 0 bases and J by 4 bases, with 12 bases between. Germline CDR1 and CDR2: GTSNPN and SVGIG (reference sequence). CDR3 sequence reads: CAWSVRGVVYGYTF. In nucleotides, the CDR3 is TGTGCCTGGAGTGTACGAGGGGTGGTCTATGGCTACACCTTC. Using reference TRBV30 and TRBJ1-2 for the parts outside the CDR3, the full variable domain is SQTIHQWPATLVQPVGSPLSLECTVEGTSNPNLYWYRQAAGRGLQLLFYSVGIGQISSEVPQNLSASRPQDRQFILSSKKLLLSDSGFYLCAWSVRGVVYGYTFGSGTRLTVV.

Only a few counts were recorded for this clone. The chain recombines TRBV6-5 with TRBJ1-2; D may be TRBD1 (5 bases). Germline V gene lookup returns CDR1 MNHEY and CDR2 SVGAGI. This CDR3 region has 13 residues. Deletions cut 6 bases from V and 4 bases from J, with 12 bases between. The CDR3 sequence is CASSRDGSYGYTF. In DNA form, the CDR3 reads TGTGCCAGCAGCAGGGACGGCTCCTATGGCTACACCTTC.

This clone occurred a few times. The gene calls are TRBV19 and TRBJ2-5; TRBD1 matches 8 bases. The V segment lost 10 bases and the J segment 5 bases; nucleotides outside the gene matches: 12. Germline V gene data show CDR1 as LNHDA and CDR2 as SQIVND (reference sequence). The CDR3 totals 14 residues. CDR3 sequence reads: CATVDSGGAETQYF. The CDR3, as DNA: TGTGCCACCGTAGACTCAGGGGGCGCTGAGACCCAGTACTTC.

This chain joins TRBV19 and TRBJ1-1; no clear D gene. The V and J ends lost 3 bases and 6 bases respectively, with 5 bases between them. This CDR3 has 11 residues. The germline CDR1 and CDR2 sequences are LNHDA and SQIVND (reference sequence). CDR3 protein: CASSIQSEAFF. Here the CDR3 DNA reads TGTGCCAGTAGTATCCAGTCTGAAGCTTTCTTT. Drawing the rest from reference TRBV19 and TRBJ1-1, the complete variable domain is DGGITQSPKYLFRKEGQNVTLSCEQNLNHDAMYWYRQDPGQGLRLIYYSQIVNDFQKGDIAEGYSVSREKKESFPLTVTSAQKNPTAFYLCASSIQSEAFFGQGTRLTVV.

The rearrangement links TRBV19 to TRBJ1-5; tentative D call: TRBD1 (5 bases). The CDR3 is 17 amino acids. The V and J ends lost 6 bases and 0 bases respectively, with 18 bases between them. The V gene's germline CDR1 is LNHDA and CDR2 SQIVND (reference sequence). The CDR3 protein is CASSPSPGRHSNQPQHF. In nucleotides, the CDR3 is TGTGCCAGTAGCCCCTCCCCGGGACGGCATAGCAATCAGCCCCAGCATTTT.

This chain links TRBV5-1 with TRBJ2-2, with 7 bases identical to TRBD1. J gave up 1 base and V 7 bases, and 4 bases lay outside the gene matches. Germline CDR1 is SGHRS and CDR2 is YFSETQ. This CDR3 is built from 14 residues. CDR3 coding DNA: TGCGCCAGCGATCGGACAGGGAACACCGGGGAGCTGTTTTTT. Protein sequence: CASDRTGNTGELFF.

This chain links TRBV10-3 with TRBJ2-1, with 11 bases aligning to TRBD2. Looked up from germline, CDR1 is ENHRY and CDR2 is SYGVKD. This CDR3 comprises 16 residues. The J segment lost 1 base and the V segment lost 6 bases, leaving 5 bases of the junction unmatched. The CDR3 loop is CAISETSGASYNEQFF. The CDR3, as DNA: TGTGCCATCAGCGAGACTAGCGGGGCTTCCTACAATGAGCAGTTCTTC.

The V and J genes are TRBV6-5 and TRBJ1-2; D is possibly TRBD1 (5 bases). The germline V gene has CDR1 MNHEY and CDR2 SVGAGI. Trimming cost V 5 bases and J 4 bases, with 17 bases left between them. The CDR3 extends over 15 amino acids. Here the CDR3 reads CASSRQGIDLYGYTF. CDR3 coding DNA: TGTGCCAGCAGTCGGCAGGGCATCGATCTCTATGGCTACACCTTC.